These T cell receptor beta chains were read from a single sample in a study of blood T cell repertoires in COVID-19. Sequencing was performed with immunoSEQ multiplex PCR; in TCRdb, only in-frame clones are kept and a portion is missing. Among 150,000 to 200,000 clones, approximately 80% were seen once, and the ten largest hold approximately 9%. Material for sequencing was peripheral blood. The receptors were gathered from a woman aged 45-60 years with active or convalescent COVID-19. Each CDR3 is given without its conserved first and last residue. Part of the rows lack a size; the others show once, few, many or a class for expanded clones.

size: .
J: TRBJ2-7
V: TRBV27
CDR3: ASSLSGGQLPYEQY

size: once
J: TRBJ2-7
V: TRBV23-1
CDR3: ASSQHRDSEPEEQY

size: .
J: TRBJ2-7
V: TRBV20-1
CDR3: SASLRVEQY

size: .
J: TRBJ1-1
V: TRBV7-8
CDR3: ASSFAENTEAF

size: .
J: TRBJ1-6
V: TRBV2
CDR3: ASHRGSAYNSPLH

size: .
J: TRBJ1-5
V: TRBV6-2/TRBV6-3
CDR3: ASSPGQYSNQPQH

size: .
J: TRBJ2-1
V: TRBV11-3
CDR3: ASSSQGYNEQF

size: .
J: TRBJ1-4
V: TRBV28
CDR3: ASSQTGTNEKLF

size: .
J: TRBJ1-2
V: TRBV19
CDR3: ASSAPGQGNYGYT

size: .
J: TRBJ1-5
V: TRBV3-1/TRBV3-2
CDR3: ASSQRGTDFSNQPQH

size: .
J: TRBJ1-2
V: TRBV30
CDR3: AWSLIQTDGYT

size: .
J: TRBJ2-1
V: TRBV19
CDR3: ATKQRAQGLAGALTEQF

size: .
J: TRBJ2-3
V: TRBV29-1
CDR3: SVWRDGGTDTQY

size: .
J: TRBJ1-2
V: TRBV28
CDR3: AIHPRVNYGYT

size: once
J: TRBJ2-3
V: TRBV13
CDR3: ASSLGGGGSTDTQY

size: .
J: TRBJ2-6
V: TRBV6-5
CDR3: ASGGHSGANVLT

size: .
J: TRBJ2-2
V: TRBV5-4
CDR3: ASSLDSTGELF

size: .
J: TRBJ1-5
V: TRBV7-2
CDR3: ASSLGSGSNQPQH

size: few
J: TRBJ2-3
V: TRBV6-4
CDR3: ASSQAGELTDTQY

size: .
J: TRBJ2-5
V: TRBV30
CDR3: AWSVLGGSTKETQY

size: few
J: TRBJ1-4
V: TRBV20-1
CDR3: SASTGGHGKLF

size: .
J: TRBJ1-4
V: TRBV19
CDR3: ATTQGRAGEKLF

size: .
J: TRBJ1-3
V: TRBV28
CDR3: ASTTMGGSGNTIY

size: .
J: TRBJ2-2
V: TRBV7-2
CDR3: ASSLGQNTGELF

size: .
J: TRBJ2-5
V: TRBV5-4
CDR3: ASSTPTSGRAAETQY

size: .
J: TRBJ1-2
V: TRBV6-2/TRBV6-3
CDR3: ASSSTPTGNGYT

size: .
J: TRBJ2-3
V: TRBV5-4
CDR3: ASSLSGGASDTQY

size: .
J: TRBJ1-1
V: TRBV19
CDR3: ASSITVESNKAEAF

size: .
J: TRBJ1-1
V: TRBV5-1
CDR3: ASSWMTDMNTEAF

size: .
J: TRBJ2-1
V: TRBV7-2
CDR3: ASSWAGGRNEQF

size: .
J: TRBJ2-6
V: TRBV2
CDR3: ASSGTGSGANVLT

size: .
J: TRBJ2-7
V: TRBV4-3
CDR3: ASSQQAGYEQY

size: .
J: TRBJ2-3
V: TRBV12-5
CDR3: ASGRGSSTDTQY

size: .
J: TRBJ2-1
V: TRBV11-3
CDR3: ASSPGAGPYNEQF

size: .
J: TRBJ1-2
V: TRBV7-9
CDR3: ASSLGANYGYT

size: .
J: TRBJ2-1
V: TRBV5-1
CDR3: ASSLVVGGSYNEQF

size: .
J: TRBJ1-1
V: TRBV6-5
CDR3: ASSLTGNTEAF

size: .
J: TRBJ1-5
V: TRBV28
CDR3: ASSLVVNQPQH

size: once
J: TRBJ2-5
V: TRBV21-1
CDR3: ASSKGSAREGAETQY

size: .
J: TRBJ1-1
V: TRBV7-9
CDR3: ASSYPGQGTEAF

size: .
J: TRBJ1-4
V: TRBV7-6
CDR3: ASSLGIQGQAMSEKLF

size: .
J: TRBJ2-5
V: TRBV7-2
CDR3: ASSPSGEETQY

size: .
J: TRBJ1-2
V: TRBV5-1
CDR3: ASSDRGPGGYT

size: once
J: TRBJ2-2
V: TRBV5-5
CDR3: ASSLQHSTGELF

size: .
J: TRBJ1-2
V: TRBV18
CDR3: ASSLRTEGNYGYT

size: once
J: TRBJ2-3
V: TRBV6-2/TRBV6-3
CDR3: ASSYGVLGADTQY

size: few
J: TRBJ2-1
V: TRBV10-2
CDR3: ASSDRRLRDEQF

size: .
J: TRBJ2-3
V: TRBV11-2
CDR3: ASSSTTSGASQY

size: many
J: TRBJ1-1
V: TRBV19
CDR3: ASTTRGRGMNTEAF

size: .
J: TRBJ1-4
V: TRBV19
CDR3: ASSLQGIRATNEKLF

size: .
J: TRBJ1-1
V: TRBV5-4
CDR3: ASSLEWKGTEAF

size: .
J: TRBJ1-1
V: TRBV12-3/TRBV12-4
CDR3: ASSKTRGTEAF

size: .
J: TRBJ1-1
V: TRBV4-2
CDR3: ASSQAHTRDARGVNTEAF

size: .
J: TRBJ2-3
V: TRBV6-6
CDR3: ASSSRTGNMDTQY

size: .
J: TRBJ2-1
V: TRBV7-6
CDR3: ASSLAPGDEQF